Listed below are T cell receptor beta chains from one sample, sequenced in a study of Ad26.COV2.S vaccination and SARS-CoV-2 variants. Clones were read by immunoSEQ multiplex PCR, and TCRdb kept only the in-frame ones, dropping some. The sample contains some 340,000 clones, just over 85% of which appear only once. The source material was peripheral blood, sampled in a trial of Ad26.COV2.S vaccine versus placebo. The receptor source for this set is a person between 18 and 59 years old who received the Ad26.COV2.S COVID-19 vaccine or a placebo. Each CDR3 is given with its conserved first and last residue. A D gene is named only where the DNA matches it firmly. Clone size appears in some rows only: once, few, many, or a class for an expanded clone.

D gene: -; V gene: TRBV19; J gene: TRBJ1-1; clone size: -; CDR3 protein: CASSMWLNTEAFF; CDR3 DNA: TGTGCCAGTAGTATGTGGCTGAACACTGAAGCTTTCTTT
D gene: -; V gene: TRBV4-2; J gene: TRBJ1-1; clone size: once; CDR3 protein: CASSQPGGGWNTEAFF; CDR3 DNA: TGTGCCAGCAGCCAACCAGGTGGGGGGTGGAACACTGAAGCTTTCTTT
D gene: -; V gene: TRBV2; J gene: TRBJ2-5; clone size: -; CDR3 protein: CASSLRETQYF; CDR3 DNA: TGTGCCAGCAGCCTTAGAGAGACCCAGTACTTC
D gene: TRBD1; V gene: TRBV15; J gene: TRBJ1-4; clone size: few; CDR3 protein: CATSSGTGGRKTNEKLFF; CDR3 DNA: TGTGCCACCAGCTCCGGGACAGGGGGCCGAAAAACTAATGAAAAACTGTTTTTT
D gene: -; V gene: TRBV30; J gene: TRBJ1-1; clone size: -; CDR3 protein: CAWRKWTQERGMNTEAFF; CDR3 DNA: TGTGCCTGGAGAAAGTGGACGCAAGAACGTGGGATGAACACTGAAGCTTTCTTT
D gene: -; V gene: TRBV9; J gene: TRBJ2-5; clone size: -; CDR3 protein: CASSVVGGEIQETQYF; CDR3 DNA: TGTGCCAGCAGCGTAGTAGGCGGGGAGATACAAGAGACCCAGTACTTC
D gene: -; V gene: TRBV2; J gene: TRBJ2-5; clone size: -; CDR3 protein: CASRVDRFQETQYF; CDR3 DNA: TGTGCCAGCAGGGTCGACAGGTTTCAAGAGACCCAGTACTTC
D gene: TRBD1; V gene: TRBV12-3/TRBV12-4; J gene: TRBJ1-2; clone size: -; CDR3 protein: CASSGDRDGYTF; CDR3 DNA: TGTGCCAGCAGTGGGGACAGGGACGGCTACACCTTC
D gene: -; V gene: TRBV18; J gene: TRBJ1-4; clone size: -; CDR3 protein: CASSPNPGGQALFF; CDR3 DNA: TGTGCCAGCTCACCAAACCCCGGGGGCCAAGCACTGTTTTTT
D gene: TRBD1; V gene: TRBV29-1; J gene: TRBJ1-1; clone size: -; CDR3 protein: CSVAQGDTEAFF; CDR3 DNA: TGCAGCGTTGCGCAGGGGGACACTGAAGCTTTCTTT
D gene: TRBD1; V gene: TRBV5-1; J gene: TRBJ1-2; clone size: -; CDR3 protein: CASSVGTGGYGYTF; CDR3 DNA: TGCGCCAGCAGCGTCGGGACAGGGGGCTATGGCTACACCTTC
D gene: -; V gene: TRBV13; J gene: TRBJ1-2; clone size: -; CDR3 protein: CASSLKWGEDYGYTF; CDR3 DNA: TGTGCCAGCAGCTTAAAGTGGGGTGAGGACTATGGCTACACCTTC
D gene: -; V gene: TRBV5-4; J gene: TRBJ2-1; clone size: -; CDR3 protein: CASSFGQTEYNEQFF; CDR3 DNA: TGTGCCAGCAGCTTCGGGCAAACGGAGTACAATGAGCAGTTCTTC
D gene: -; V gene: TRBV18; J gene: TRBJ2-1; clone size: -; CDR3 protein: CASSPPMVGDEQFF; CDR3 DNA: TGTGCCAGCTCACCTCCGATGGTGGGGGATGAGCAGTTCTTC
D gene: -; V gene: TRBV6-2/TRBV6-3; J gene: TRBJ1-3; clone size: -; CDR3 protein: CASSYNLGNTIYF; CDR3 DNA: TGTGCCAGCAGTTACAATCTTGGAAACACCATATATTTT
D gene: TRBD1; V gene: TRBV30; J gene: TRBJ1-1; clone size: -; CDR3 protein: CAWGRDRVDTEAFF; CDR3 DNA: TGTGCCTGGGGTCGCGACAGGGTTGACACTGAAGCTTTCTTT
D gene: -; V gene: TRBV18; J gene: TRBJ1-5; clone size: many; CDR3 protein: CASSPWGAIRNQPQHF; CDR3 DNA: TGTGCCAGCTCACCGTGGGGGGCGATACGCAATCAGCCCCAGCATTTT
D gene: TRBD2; V gene: TRBV19; J gene: TRBJ2-5; clone size: -; CDR3 protein: CASRTTSGGAGTQYF; CDR3 DNA: TGTGCCAGTAGGACTACTAGCGGGGGGGCTGGGACCCAGTACTTC
D gene: -; V gene: TRBV5-6; J gene: TRBJ1-1; clone size: -; CDR3 protein: CASNPTGYVEAFF; CDR3 DNA: TGTGCCAGCAACCCCACAGGGTATGTTGAAGCTTTCTTT
D gene: TRBD2; V gene: TRBV5-1; J gene: TRBJ2-5; clone size: -; CDR3 protein: CASRPGLKETQYF; CDR3 DNA: TGCGCCAGCAGACCGGGACTAAAAGAGACCCAGTACTTC
D gene: -; V gene: TRBV6-2/TRBV6-3; J gene: TRBJ2-7; clone size: -; CDR3 protein: CASSYADSQGYEQYF; CDR3 DNA: TGTGCCAGCAGTTACGCCGACAGCCAAGGCTACGAGCAGTACTTC
D gene: -; V gene: TRBV7-2; J gene: TRBJ2-7; clone size: -; CDR3 protein: CASSLGGLLFYEQYF; CDR3 DNA: TGTGCCAGCAGCCTGGGGGGACTCCTCTTCTACGAGCAGTACTTC
D gene: -; V gene: TRBV30; J gene: TRBJ2-5; clone size: -; CDR3 protein: CAWSVSFVETQYF; CDR3 DNA: TGTGCCTGGAGTGTAAGTTTCGTAGAGACCCAGTACTTC
D gene: -; V gene: TRBV5-4; J gene: TRBJ2-3; clone size: -; CDR3 protein: CASSLRTRGDTQYF; CDR3 DNA: TGTGCCAGCAGCTTGAGAACAAGAGGAGATACGCAGTATTTT
D gene: -; V gene: TRBV5-1; J gene: TRBJ2-1; clone size: -; CDR3 protein: CASSSPSGEQFF; CDR3 DNA: TGCGCCAGCAGCTCCCCGAGCGGTGAGCAGTTCTTC
D gene: -; V gene: TRBV5-4; J gene: TRBJ1-1; clone size: -; CDR3 protein: CASTTPGGVNTEAFF; CDR3 DNA: TGTGCCAGCACCACCCCAGGTGGGGTGAACACTGAAGCTTTCTTT
D gene: -; V gene: TRBV30; J gene: TRBJ2-5; clone size: -; CDR3 protein: CAWNQGQETQYF; CDR3 DNA: TGTGCCTGGAACCAGGGGCAAGAGACCCAGTACTTC
D gene: -; V gene: TRBV4-1; J gene: TRBJ2-5; clone size: few; CDR3 protein: CASSRIPTGYQETQYF; CDR3 DNA: TGCGCCAGCAGCCGCATTCCGACGGGGTACCAAGAGACCCAGTACTTC
D gene: TRBD2; V gene: TRBV5-4; J gene: TRBJ2-5; clone size: many; CDR3 protein: CASSLGGGKWETQYF; CDR3 DNA: TGTGCCAGCAGCTTGGGGGGGGGAAAGTGGGAGACCCAGTACTTC
D gene: -; V gene: TRBV6-1; J gene: TRBJ1-2; clone size: -; CDR3 protein: CASSEITGSNYGYTF; CDR3 DNA: TGTGCCAGCAGTGAAATTACAGGGTCCAACTATGGCTACACCTTC
D gene: TRBD1; V gene: TRBV4-3; J gene: TRBJ2-1; clone size: -; CDR3 protein: CASSQETGQGYNEQFF; CDR3 DNA: TGCGCCAGCAGCCAAGAAACGGGACAGGGCTACAATGAGCAGTTCTTC
D gene: TRBD2; V gene: TRBV11-2; J gene: TRBJ2-1; clone size: -; CDR3 protein: CASSLGRWRGGRNEQFF; CDR3 DNA: TGTGCCAGCAGCTTAGGGCGTTGGCGGGGGGGCCGTAATGAGCAGTTCTTC
D gene: TRBD1; V gene: TRBV5-1; J gene: TRBJ1-2; clone size: -; CDR3 protein: CASSTWTGNGYTF; CDR3 DNA: TGCGCCAGCAGCACATGGACAGGGAACGGCTACACCTTC
D gene: -; V gene: TRBV11-1; J gene: TRBJ1-1; clone size: -; CDR3 protein: CASSLAGQNTEAFF; CDR3 DNA: TGTGCCAGCAGCTTAGCTGGACAGAACACTGAAGCTTTCTTT
D gene: -; V gene: TRBV12-3/TRBV12-4; J gene: TRBJ1-2; clone size: once; CDR3 protein: CASRQDYGYTF; CDR3 DNA: TGTGCCAGCAGACAAGACTATGGCTACACCTTC
D gene: -; V gene: TRBV13; J gene: TRBJ2-7; clone size: -; CDR3 protein: CASSRTLNYEQYF; CDR3 DNA: TGTGCCAGCAGCCGGACACTAAACTACGAGCAGTACTTC
D gene: -; V gene: TRBV29-1; J gene: TRBJ2-1; clone size: -; CDR3 protein: CSAGRLLDGEQFF; CDR3 DNA: TGCAGCGCCGGGAGACTCTTGGACGGTGAGCAGTTCTTC
D gene: -; V gene: TRBV5-4; J gene: TRBJ2-5; clone size: -; CDR3 protein: CASRAGQQETQYF; CDR3 DNA: TGTGCCAGCAGGGCGGGACAGCAAGAGACCCAGTACTTC
D gene: TRBD2; V gene: TRBV30; J gene: TRBJ2-1; clone size: -; CDR3 protein: CAQMHTGGPNEQFF; CDR3 DNA: TGTGCCCAGATGCATACGGGGGGGCCCAATGAGCAGTTCTTC
D gene: TRBD1; V gene: TRBV4-1; J gene: TRBJ2-2; clone size: -; CDR3 protein: CASSQPLRGRGELFF; CDR3 DNA: TGCGCCAGCAGCCAACCACTCAGGGGGCGCGGGGAGCTGTTTTTT
D gene: TRBD2; V gene: TRBV5-1; J gene: TRBJ2-3; clone size: -; CDR3 protein: CASSSLAGGSDTQYF; CDR3 DNA: TGCGCCAGCAGTTCACTAGCGGGGGGGTCAGATACGCAGTATTTT
D gene: -; V gene: TRBV27; J gene: TRBJ2-7; clone size: -; CDR3 protein: CASSLWDGSYEQYF; CDR3 DNA: TGTGCCAGCAGTTTGTGGGACGGATCCTACGAGCAGTACTTC
D gene: -; V gene: TRBV24-1; J gene: TRBJ1-6; clone size: -; CDR3 protein: CATSDGEERSYNSPLHF; CDR3 DNA: TGTGCCACCAGTGATGGGGAGGAGCGCTCCTATAATTCACCCCTCCACTTT
D gene: TRBD2; V gene: TRBV7-9; J gene: TRBJ2-4; clone size: -; CDR3 protein: CASSHPGLPFDIQYF; CDR3 DNA: TGTGCCAGCAGTCATCCGGGACTACCTTTTGACATTCAGTACTTC
D gene: -; V gene: TRBV19; J gene: TRBJ1-5; clone size: few; CDR3 protein: CASQDRNQPQHF; CDR3 DNA: TGTGCCAGCCAGGACAGAAATCAGCCCCAGCATTTT
D gene: -; V gene: TRBV19; J gene: TRBJ1-5; clone size: -; CDR3 protein: CASSISGGRWGQPQHF; CDR3 DNA: TGTGCCAGTAGTATCTCGGGGGGGCGTTGGGGTCAGCCCCAGCATTTT
D gene: TRBD1; V gene: TRBV7-2; J gene: TRBJ2-2; clone size: -; CDR3 protein: CASSSPGQAMTGELFF; CDR3 DNA: TGTGCCAGCAGTTCTCCGGGACAGGCTATGACCGGGGAGCTGTTTTTT
D gene: TRBD1; V gene: TRBV7-2; J gene: TRBJ1-2; clone size: few; CDR3 protein: CASSRQGALNGYTF; CDR3 DNA: TGTGCCAGCAGCCGTCAGGGGGCGTTGAATGGCTACACCTTC
D gene: -; V gene: TRBV6-5; J gene: TRBJ1-2; clone size: -; CDR3 protein: CASRQGPGYGYTF; CDR3 DNA: TGTGCCAGCAGACAGGGACCAGGCTATGGCTACACCTTC